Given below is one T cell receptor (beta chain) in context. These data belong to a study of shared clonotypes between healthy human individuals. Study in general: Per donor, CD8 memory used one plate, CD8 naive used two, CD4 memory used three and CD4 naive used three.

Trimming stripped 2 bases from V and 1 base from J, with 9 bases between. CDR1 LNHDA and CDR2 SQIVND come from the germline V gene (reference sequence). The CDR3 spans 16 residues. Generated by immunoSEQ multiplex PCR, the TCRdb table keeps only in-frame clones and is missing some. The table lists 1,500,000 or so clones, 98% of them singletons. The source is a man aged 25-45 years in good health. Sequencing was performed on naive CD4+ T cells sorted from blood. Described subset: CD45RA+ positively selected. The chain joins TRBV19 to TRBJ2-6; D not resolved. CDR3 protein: CASSIRAVSGANVLTF. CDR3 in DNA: TGTGCCAGTAGTATAAGGGCCGTTTCTGGGGCCAACGTCCTGACTTTC.